The 10 T cell receptor beta chains reported below all come from one sample, sequenced in a study of blood T cell repertoires in COVID-19. Libraries were prepared by immunoSEQ multiplex PCR; TCRdb keeps only in-frame clonotypes and omits some of them. The sample has 340,000 or so clones, roughly 84% seen once; the top ten hold 1%. The sample taken for sequencing was peripheral blood. The receptors were sampled from a man aged 50 or older with active or convalescent COVID-19.

V usage is TRBV2 and J usage is TRBJ1-1, with 10 bases aligning to TRBD1. V shed 6 bases and J 1 base; nucleotides not matched to a gene: 14. The CDR3 runs to 18 residues. The germline V gene has CDR1 SNHLY and CDR2 FYNNEI. The CDR3 here is CASSPPPGQGFANTEAFF. Written as DNA, the CDR3 is TGTGCCAGCAGCCCCCCCCCGGGACAGGGGTTTGCGAACACTGAAGCTTTCTTT.

The chain has TRBV5-1 and TRBJ2-5; 9 bases match TRBD1. This CDR3 has 14 residues. The germline CDR1 and CDR2 sequences are SGHRS and YFSETQ. Germline trimming cut 5 bases from V and 3 bases from J; bases unmatched to any gene: 5. The CDR3 bases are TGCGCCAGCAGAAAACAGGGGGCCGAAGAGACCCAGTACTTC. It specifies CASRKQGAEETQYF.

This clone was recorded a few times. The rearrangement links TRBV28 to TRBJ1-3; D possibly corresponds to TRBD1 (5 bases). The CDR3 is 16 amino acids. The V gene's germline CDR1 is MDHEN and CDR2 SYDVKM. V lost 3 bases, J lost 1 base, and 13 bases lay in between. The DNA of the CDR3 is TGTGCCAGCAGTTTGATCCAGGGTTCTTCTGGAAACACCATATATTTT. This encodes CASSLIQGSSGNTIYF.

The chain combines TRBV19 with TRBJ1-2; the match to TRBD1 covers 8 bases. The V gene's germline CDR1 is LNHDA and CDR2 SQIVND (reference sequence). With V trimmed by 5 bases and J by 7 bases, 6 bases remained unmatched. This CDR3 contains 13 residues. The CDR3: CASSPGQGGGYTF. The CDR3 coding sequence is TGTGCCAGTAGTCCAGGACAGGGTGGTGGCTACACCTTC.

The V and J genes are TRBV30 and TRBJ2-7, with D tentatively TRBD2 (6 bases). Trimming removed 3 bases from V and 5 bases from J, with 14 bases in between. Germline CDR1 GTSNPN, CDR2 SVGIG (reference sequence). This CDR3 has 13 amino acids. The CDR3 sequence is CAWRIPGVHEQYF. The CDR3 DNA is TGTGCCTGGAGGATCCCGGGGGTGCACGAGCAGTACTTC.

The rearrangement uses TRBV29-1 and TRBJ2-5; D gene ambiguous. The length of the CDR3 is 12 residues. Trimming shortened V by 4 bases and J by 3 bases, and 9 bases separated the two germline ends. Germline V CDR1 and CDR2: SQVTM, ANQGSEA. The CDR3 is CSVAGSEETQYF. The CDR3 DNA reads as TGCAGCGTTGCCGGGTCAGAAGAGACCCAGTACTTC.

This clone was seen only a few times. The J gene is TRBJ1-4, the V gene TRBV2, with TRBD1 matching 7 bases. The ends lost 8 bases at V and 5 bases at J; junction bases unmatched: 5. Germline V CDR1 and CDR2: SNHLY, FYNNEI. The length of the CDR3 is 13 residues. The CDR3: CASGQDPNEKLFF. DNA of the CDR3: TGTGCCAGCGGACAGGATCCGAATGAAAAACTGTTTTTT.

In this sample, this clone turned up a few times. The rearrangement joins TRBV5-5 to TRBJ2-7; 12 bases are a match to TRBD2. Germline trimming cut 0 bases from V and 2 bases from J; bases unmatched to any gene: 9. This CDR3 region has 18 residues. Germline CDR1 and CDR2: SGHKS and YYEKEE (reference sequence). The DNA of the CDR3 is TGTGCCAGCAGCTTGGGACTAGCGGGGGCGGCCCGAACCTACGAGCAGTACTTC. Translation: CASSLGLAGAARTYEQYF.

The CDR3 sequence is CASRPTGQGAGELFF. In DNA form, the CDR3 reads TGTGCCAGCAGGCCGACGGGACAGGGCGCCGGGGAGCTGTTTTTT. V usage is TRBV28 and J usage is TRBJ2-2; 9 bases agree with TRBD1. This CDR3 contains 15 residues. The V gene end was trimmed by 6 bases and the J gene end by 6 bases; junction bases not matched to a gene: 8. The germline V gene has CDR1 MDHEN and CDR2 SYDVKM.

The chain uses TRBV4-3 and TRBJ2-3, with TRBD2 identical over 10 bases. V trimming: 0 bases; J trimming: 0 bases; junction bases outside the gene matches: 12. CDR1 and CDR2 (germline): LGHNA, YSLEER. The CDR3 sequence is 20 residues long. Here the CDR3 DNA reads TGCGCCAGCAGCCAAGAGGGGGGGACTAGCGCATATTCTAGCACAGATACGCAGTATTTT. Translated, it gives CASSQEGGTSAYSSTDTQYF.